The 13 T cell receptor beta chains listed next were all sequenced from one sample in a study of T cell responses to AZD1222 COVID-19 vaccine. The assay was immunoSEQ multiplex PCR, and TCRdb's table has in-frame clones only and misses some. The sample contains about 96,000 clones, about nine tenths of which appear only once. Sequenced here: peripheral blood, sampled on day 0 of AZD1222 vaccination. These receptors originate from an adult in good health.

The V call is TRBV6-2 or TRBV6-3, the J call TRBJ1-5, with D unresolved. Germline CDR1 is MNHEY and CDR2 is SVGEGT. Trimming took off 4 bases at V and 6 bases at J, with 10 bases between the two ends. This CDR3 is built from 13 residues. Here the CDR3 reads CASSLMVGQPQHF. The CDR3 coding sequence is TGTGCCAGCAGTTTAATGGTGGGTCAGCCCCAGCATTTT.

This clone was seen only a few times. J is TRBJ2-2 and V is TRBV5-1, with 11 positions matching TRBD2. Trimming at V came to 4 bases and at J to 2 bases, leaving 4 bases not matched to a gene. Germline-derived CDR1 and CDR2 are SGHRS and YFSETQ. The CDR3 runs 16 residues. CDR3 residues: CASSEGLAVNTGELFF. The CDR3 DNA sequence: TGCGCCAGCAGCGAGGGACTAGCGGTAAACACCGGGGAGCTGTTTTTT.

CDR3 protein: CASSLAWETEAFF. The CDR3, as DNA: TGTGCCAGCAGCTTGGCCTGGGAGACTGAAGCTTTCTTT. This rearrangement joins TRBV5-6 to TRBJ1-1, with D unclear. V shed 0 bases and J shed 5 bases, with 8 bases lying between them. The CDR3 is made up of 13 amino acids. Germline lookup yields CDR1 SGHDT and CDR2 YYEEEE. Using reference TRBV5-6 and TRBJ1-1 for the parts outside the CDR3, the full variable domain is DAGVTQSPTHLIKTRGQQVTLRCSPKSGHDTVSWYQQALGQGPQFIFQYYEEEERQRGNFPDRFSGHQFPNYSSELNVNALLLGDSALYLCASSLAWETEAFFGQGTRLTVV.

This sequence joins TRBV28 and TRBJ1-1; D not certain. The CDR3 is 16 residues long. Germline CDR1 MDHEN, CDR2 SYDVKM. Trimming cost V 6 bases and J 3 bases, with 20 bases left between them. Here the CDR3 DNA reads TGTGCCAGCAGCCCCCCATCGGTCTTAGGGTACACTGAAGCTTTCTTT. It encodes CASSPPSVLGYTEAFF.

In DNA, the CDR3 is TGTGCCAGCAGCGCTGGGACAGGGGGCGGCGGGGAGCTGTTTTTT. It specifies CASSAGTGGGGELFF. The chain employs TRBV9 and TRBJ2-2, with TRBD1 identical over 12 bases. V was clipped by 3 bases and J by 7 bases; unmatched bases: 4. Germline V gene data show CDR1 as SGDLS and CDR2 as YYNGEE. The CDR3 runs 15 residues.

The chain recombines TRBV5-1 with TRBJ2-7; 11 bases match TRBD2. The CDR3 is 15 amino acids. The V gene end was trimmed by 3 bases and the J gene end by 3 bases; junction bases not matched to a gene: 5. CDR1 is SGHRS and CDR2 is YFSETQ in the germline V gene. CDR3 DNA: TGCGCCAGCAGCTCGTCTAGCGGGGGGAGCTACGAGCAGTACTTC. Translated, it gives CASSSSSGGSYEQYF.

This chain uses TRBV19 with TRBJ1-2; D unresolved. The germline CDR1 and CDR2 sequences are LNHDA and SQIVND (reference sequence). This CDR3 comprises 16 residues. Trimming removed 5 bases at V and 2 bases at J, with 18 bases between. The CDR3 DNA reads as TGTGCCAGTAGTTGGAAATACAGAGCTTCAAACTATGGCTACACCTTC. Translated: CASSWKYRASNYGYTF.

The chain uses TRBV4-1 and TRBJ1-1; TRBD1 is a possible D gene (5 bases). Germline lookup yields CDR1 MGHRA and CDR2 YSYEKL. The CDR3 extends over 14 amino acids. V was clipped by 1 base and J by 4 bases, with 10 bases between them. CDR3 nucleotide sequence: TGCGCCAGCAGCCAAGTAGGGGAGGGCACTGAAGCTTTCTTT. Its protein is CASSQVGEGTEAFF.

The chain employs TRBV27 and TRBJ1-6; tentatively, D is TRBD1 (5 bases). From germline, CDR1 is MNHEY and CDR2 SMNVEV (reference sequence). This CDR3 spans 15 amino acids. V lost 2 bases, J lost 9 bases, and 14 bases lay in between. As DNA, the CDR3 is TGTGCCAGCAGTTTACTGTCCAGGGATGGTTCACCCCTCCACTTT. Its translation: CASSLLSRDGSPLHF.

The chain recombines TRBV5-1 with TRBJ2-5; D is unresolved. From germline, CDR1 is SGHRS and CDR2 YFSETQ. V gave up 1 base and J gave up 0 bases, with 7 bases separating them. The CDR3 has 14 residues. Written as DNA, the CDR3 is TGCGCCAGCAGCTTGACCACGTACCAAGAGACCCAGTACTTC. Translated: CASSLTTYQETQYF.

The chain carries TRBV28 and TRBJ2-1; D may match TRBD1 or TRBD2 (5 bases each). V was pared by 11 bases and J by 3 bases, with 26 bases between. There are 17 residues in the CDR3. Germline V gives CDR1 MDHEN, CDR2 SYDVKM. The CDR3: CALLRWRTRPFYNEQFF. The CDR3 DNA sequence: TGTGCCCTTCTACGGTGGAGGACAAGACCTTTCTACAATGAGCAGTTCTTC. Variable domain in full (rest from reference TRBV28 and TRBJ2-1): DVKVTQSSRYLVKRTGEKVFLECVQDMDHENMFWYRQDPGLGLRLIYFSYDVKMKEKGDIPEGYSVSREKKERFSLILESASTNQTSMYLCALLRWRTRPFYNEQFFGPGTRLTVL.

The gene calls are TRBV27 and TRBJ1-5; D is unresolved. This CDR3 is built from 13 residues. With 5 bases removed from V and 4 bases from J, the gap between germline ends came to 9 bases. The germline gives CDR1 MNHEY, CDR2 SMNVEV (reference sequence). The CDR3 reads CASSTLGNQPQHF. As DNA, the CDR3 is TGTGCCAGCAGTACCCTTGGGAATCAGCCCCAGCATTTT.

The CDR3 DNA sequence: TGTGCCAGTAGTTTCCAGCGGGGGGCCGGGGAGACCCAGTACTTC. Translating it yields CASSFQRGAGETQYF. The chain recombines TRBV19 with TRBJ2-5, with 9 bases matching TRBD2. CDR3 size: 15 residues. Trimming took 5 bases from V and 5 from J; bases not matched to a gene: 9. Germline CDR1 LNHDA, CDR2 SQIVND (reference sequence).